This is a list of T cell receptor beta chains from one sample in a study of shared clonotypes between healthy human individuals. Produced via immunoSEQ multiplex PCR; TCRdb's table is partial and in-frame only. The table shows some 350,000 clones, with under 80% occurring only once. Sequencing was performed on memory CD4+ T cells sorted from blood. Receptors originate from a man younger than 40 in good health. The CDR3 runs from the conserved cysteine through the conserved F or W. Each record gives: J gene, V gene, clone size, D gene, CDR3 DNA, CDR3 protein. A D gene is named only where the DNA matches it firmly. Expanded clones get a size class; other rows say once, few or many, or leave the size out.

>TRBJ2-2|TRBV7-8|-|-
TGTGCCAGCAGCTTAGCCGGGGGGCCGGGGACCGGGGAGCTGTTTTTT
CASSLAGGPGTGELFF
>TRBJ1-2|TRBV29-1|-|-
TGCAGCGTTGATGGCAGGGATGGCTATGGCTACACCTTC
CSVDGRDGYGYTF
>TRBJ1-5|TRBV6-1|few|-
TGTGCCAGCAGTGATGCGTTGGAGGGATATCAGCCCCAGCATTTT
CASSDALEGYQPQHF
>TRBJ1-4|TRBV27|-|-
TGTGCCAGCAGGTCAGAAAGGGCTGAAAAACTGTTTTTT
CASRSERAEKLFF
>TRBJ2-4|TRBV18|-|-
TGTGCCAGCTCACCGCGGGCCAAAAACATTCAGTACTTC
CASSPRAKNIQYF
>TRBJ1-2|TRBV11-2|-|-
TGTGCCAGCAGCTTAGGTCCCTATGGCTACACCTTC
CASSLGPYGYTF
>TRBJ1-3|TRBV6-6|-|-
TGTGCCAGCCAAGAAACCGACACTGAGTCCACCATATATTTT
CASQETDTESTIYF
>TRBJ1-2|TRBV5-1|once|-
TGCGCCAGCAGCTTGGACTACAACATTTATGGCTACACCTTC
CASSLDYNIYGYTF
>TRBJ1-5|TRBV7-2|-|-
TGTGCCAGCAGCTTAGAAGGCAGGGTACAGCCCCAGCATTTT
CASSLEGRVQPQHF
>TRBJ1-1|TRBV5-4|-|-
TGTGCCAGCAGCTTGGTGAAGGGGCAGAACACTGAAGCTTTCTTT
CASSLVKGQNTEAFF
>TRBJ2-5|TRBV6-6|-|-
TGTGCCAGCAGTTACTCATCGGCCGACCAAGAGACCCAGTACTTC
CASSYSSADQETQYF
>TRBJ2-5|TRBV9|-|-
TGTGCCAGCAGCGTAGCGGGAGTACGGGAGACCCAGTACTTC
CASSVAGVRETQYF
>TRBJ2-7|TRBV5-1|-|-
TGCGCCAGCAGCTTGGTTCAGGGGGGCTACGAGCAGTACTTC
CASSLVQGGYEQYF
>TRBJ2-1|TRBV9|many|TRBD1
TGTGCCAGCAGCCCGACAGGGCGCCGCGAAGAGCAGTTCTTC
CASSPTGRREEQFF
>TRBJ1-4|TRBV18|-|-
TGTGCCAGCTCACCACCGCGCCAGGTGGCTGAAAAACTGTTTTTT
CASSPPRQVAEKLFF
>TRBJ2-7|TRBV7-6|few|TRBD1
TGTGCCAGCAGCTTAGCCCCCCTCGCGGACAGGGCCTACGAGCAGTACTTC
CASSLAPLADRAYEQYF
>TRBJ2-5|TRBV29-1|-|-
TGCAGCGTTGAGGGGGTCCGGGAGCCCCAAGAGACCCAGTACTTC
CSVEGVREPQETQYF
>TRBJ2-3|TRBV6-5|-|-
TGTGCCAGCACCCAAGGGGGAAGGCAGTATTTT
CASTQGGRQYF
>TRBJ2-1|TRBV7-9|-|TRBD2
TGTGCCAGCAGCTTAGTGAGCGGGAGAGAGCATGAGCAGTTCTTC
CASSLVSGREHEQFF
>TRBJ2-3|TRBV6-5|-|-
TGTGCCAGCAGTCATCAGGGGTTTAGCACAGATACGCAGTATTTT
CASSHQGFSTDTQYF
>TRBJ2-7|TRBV12-2|-|-
TGTGCAAGTCGCTTAGGGGGACTAGCGGGAGGGTTGGACGAGCAGTACTTC
CASRLGGLAGGLDEQYF
>TRBJ2-5|TRBV14|-|TRBD1
TGTGCCAGCAGCCTCTACCGGGACAGAGTGACGGAGACCCAGTACTTC
CASSLYRDRVTETQYF
>TRBJ1-5|TRBV6-5|-|TRBD1
TGTGCCAGCAGGCAAGGACAGGGATCGGGTCAGCCCCAGCATTTT
CASRQGQGSGQPQHF
>TRBJ1-1|TRBV7-9|-|-
TGTGCCAGCAGCCCCTCGGGAACTGAAGCTTTCTTT
CASSPSGTEAFF